This T cell receptor (beta chain) was documented in a study of cytomegalovirus exposure and HLA in healthy donors. The study's findings and limits: In a later analysis, TCR beta V- and J-gene trimming was associated with a missense DCLRE1C variant.

With respect to this clone: Its antigen is unknown.

Germline CDR1 and CDR2: MNHEY and SMNVEV (reference sequence). V was clipped by 3 bases and J by 4 bases, with 10 bases between them. The CDR3 sequence is 14 residues long. The PCR was carried out with 60 Vbeta primers and 13 Jbeta primers. Measured with immunoSEQ multiplex PCR; TCRdb has only the in-frame clones, and not every one. The table includes about 80,000 clones, 80% detected once. This receptor was taken from a woman aged 45-65 years in good health and CMV-seropositive. The sample was PBMCs. The chain couples TRBV27 to TRBJ1-5; D possibly corresponds to TRBD1 (5 bases). The CDR3 protein is CASSFNGGNQPQHF. The CDR3, as DNA: TGTGCCAGCAGTTTTAACGGGGGAAATCAGCCCCAGCATTTT.